Shown below are 19 T cell receptor beta chains from a single sample sequenced in a study of blood T cell repertoires in COVID-19. Produced via immunoSEQ multiplex PCR; TCRdb's table is partial and in-frame only. This sample yields fewer than 200,000 clones, of which over 70% are seen a single time; 3.6% belongs to the top ten. The sequenced sample consisted of PBMCs or T cells enriched from blood (not recorded which). These TCRs come from a woman aged 50 to 65 in a cohort exposed to, infected with or recovered from COVID-19 (not recorded which).

This clone was picked up a small number of times. This sequence joins TRBV7-9 and TRBJ1-3, with D unresolved. V dropped 2 bases and J dropped 0 bases, with 8 bases sitting between them. The germline V gene has CDR1 SEHNR and CDR2 FQNEAQ (reference sequence). There are 15 residues in the CDR3. CDR3 residues: CASSLLAFSGNTIYF. CDR3 DNA: TGTGCCAGCAGCTTATTGGCTTTCTCTGGAAACACCATATATTTT.

The genes are TRBV11-2 and TRBJ2-1, with TRBD2 identical over 7 bases. The CDR3 totals 14 residues. J gave up 6 bases and V 7 bases, and 9 bases lay outside the gene matches. The germline CDR1 and CDR2 sequences are SGHAT and FQNNGV. The CDR3 spells CASNFGRGTNEQFF. Here the CDR3 DNA reads TGTGCCAGCAACTTTGGGCGGGGGACCAATGAGCAGTTCTTC.

This rearrangement joins TRBV7-3 to TRBJ2-1, with 9 bases fitting TRBD2. The trim removed 2 bases at V and 9 bases at J, leaving 8 bases unmatched. CDR1 and CDR2 (germline): SGHTA, FQGTGA. The CDR3 has 15 residues. The DNA of the CDR3 is TGTGCCAGCAGCTTAGGGCTAGCGGGATGGGGTGAGCAGTTCTTC. Its translation: CASSLGLAGWGEQFF.

This clone was recorded once. The chain joins TRBV12-3 or TRBV12-4 to TRBJ2-5; D possibly corresponds to TRBD1 (6 bases). V lost 6 bases and J lost 4, with 12 bases in between. The length of the CDR3 is 13 residues. DNA of the CDR3: TGTGCCAGCAGCCCTGGGACATTAGAGACCCAGTACTTC. Translated: CASSPGTLETQYF.

The genes are TRBV7-2 and TRBJ2-1; 9 bases map to TRBD1. Germline V gene lookup returns CDR1 SGHTA and CDR2 FQGNSA. After removal of 5 bases from V and 9 bases from J, the junction contained 14 bases not matched to a gene. The CDR3 length is 16 residues. The DNA of the CDR3 is TGTGCCAGCAGCCCAGAAGGGGGACAGGGAGGGGTTGAGCAGTTCTTC. Its translation is CASSPEGGQGGVEQFF.

V gene TRBV19 combines with J gene TRBJ1-5; 7 bases line up with TRBD1. The CDR3 sequence is 16 residues long. With 7 bases clipped from V and 1 base from J, the junction kept 10 bases outside the gene matches. Germline V gene data show CDR1 as LNHDA and CDR2 as SQIVND (reference sequence). The CDR3 region has the DNA TGTGCCAGTAAGACCCGACAGGGAGAGAGCAATCAGCCCCAGCATTTT. Translation: CASKTRQGESNQPQHF. The full variable domain, rest sourced from reference TRBV19 and TRBJ1-5, is DGGITQSPKYLFRKEGQNVTLSCEQNLNHDAMYWYRQDPGQGLRLIYYSQIVNDFQKGDIAEGYSVSREKKESFPLTVTSAQKNPTAFYLCASKTRQGESNQPQHFGDGTRLSIL.

This sequence joins TRBV28 and TRBJ2-7; D perhaps matches TRBD1 (6 bases). Germline V lookup: CDR1 MDHEN, CDR2 SYDVKM. V was shortened by 5 bases and J by 11 bases, with 25 bases between the two germline ends. CDR3 size: 15 residues. This chain's CDR3 is CASSDGQFKYPFKYF. The CDR3 bases are TGTGCCAGCAGTGACGGACAGTTCAAGTACCCGTTTAAGTACTTC.

V usage is TRBV9 and J usage is TRBJ2-2; the D gene is possibly TRBD1 (6 bases). The CDR3 runs to 15 residues. V lost 0 bases and J lost 7, with 13 bases in between. Germline CDR1 reads SGDLS; CDR2 reads YYNGEE. The CDR3 reads CASSVAPKGDGELFF. CDR3 bases: TGTGCCAGCAGCGTAGCCCCTAAGGGGGACGGGGAGCTGTTTTTT. Using reference TRBV9 and TRBJ2-2 for the parts outside the CDR3, the full variable domain is DSGVTQTPKHLITATGQRVTLRCSPRSGDLSVYWYQQSLDQGLQFLIQYYNGEERAKGNILERFSAQQFPDLHSELNLSSLELGDSALYFCASSVAPKGDGELFFGEGSRLTVL.

The gene calls are TRBV6-6 and TRBJ1-5; D not certain. This CDR3 comprises 15 residues. CDR1 and CDR2 from the germline V gene are MNHNY and SVGAGI (reference sequence). The ends were cut back, 5 bases at V and 6 bases at J, with 17 bases in the middle. CDR3 protein: CASSGGSLSGQPQHF. Written as DNA, the CDR3 is TGTGCCAGCAGTGGCGGCAGTCTCTCCGGTCAGCCCCAGCATTTT.

The CDR3 region has the DNA TGTGCCAGCAGCTTAGTAGTCTACACAGATACGCAGTATTTT. Its translation is CASSLVVYTDTQYF. V and J are TRBV7-2 and TRBJ2-3, with D uncertain. The CDR3 has 14 amino acids. Germline V gene data show CDR1 as SGHTA and CDR2 as FQGNSA. Trimming took off 1 base at V and 2 bases at J, with 7 bases between the two ends.

V and J are TRBV7-3 and TRBJ2-1; 9 bases agree with TRBD2. Germline V gene sequence: CDR1 SGHTA, CDR2 FQGTGA. Trimming removed 2 bases from V and 7 bases from J; junction bases left unmatched: 6. The CDR3 loop spans 15 amino acids. CDR3 in amino acids: CASSLGPSGVNEQFF. CDR3 in DNA: TGTGCCAGCAGCTTAGGGCCTAGCGGGGTGAATGAGCAGTTCTTC.

This chain joins TRBV28 and TRBJ2-1; possible D gene TRBD1, 8 bases. The ends were cut back, 2 bases at V and 5 bases at J, with 19 bases in the middle. Germline-derived CDR1 and CDR2 are MDHEN and SYDVKM. The CDR3 is 17 amino acids. The CDR3 loop is CASSLSGTGRRDNEQFF. The CDR3 coding sequence is TGTGCCAGCAGTTTAAGCGGGACAGGTCGCCGGGACAATGAGCAGTTCTTC.

In the case of this clone: Compared with germline, one end of the junction differs, possibly owing to a read error. CDR3 coding DNA: TGTGCCAGCAGCGTACAGGGCGGGCACATTTTT. This encodes CASSVQGGHIF. The rearrangement joins TRBV7-9 to TRBJ2-3, with D possibly TRBD1 on 6 matching bases. The V gene's germline CDR1 is SEHNR and CDR2 FQNEAQ (reference sequence). This CDR3 spans 11 amino acids.

About this clone itself: An end of the junction differs from the germline gene, which may be a read error. This specimen includes other DNA sequences encoding the same CDR3. This rearrangement joins TRBV7-3 to TRBJ2-2; D is undetermined. Germline V CDR1 and CDR2: SGHTA, FQGTGA. CDR3 length: 13 residues. The CDR3, as DNA: TGCGCCAGCAGCTTCACAGAGACCGGGGAGCTGTTTTTT. Translated: CASSFTETGELFF. Drawing the rest from reference TRBV7-3 and TRBJ2-2, the complete variable domain is GAGVSQTPSNKVTEKGKYVELRCDPISGHTALYWYRQSLGQGPEFLIYFQGTGAADDSGLPNDRFFAVRPEGSVSTLKIQRTERGDSAVYLCASSFTETGELFFGEGSRLTVL.

The chain uses TRBV28 and TRBJ2-2, with 7 bases that match TRBD1. Germline-derived CDR1 and CDR2 are MDHEN and SYDVKM. The CDR3 runs to 16 residues. After removal of 4 bases from V and 6 bases from J, the junction contained 11 bases not matched to a gene. The CDR3 nucleotides are TGTGCCAGCAGTTCCCACAGGGGTTCCTATCCCGGGGAGCTGTTTTTT. This gives the protein CASSSHRGSYPGELFF.

This chain links TRBV19 with TRBJ1-1; 8 bases agree with TRBD1. This CDR3 contains 16 residues. Germline CDR1 and CDR2: LNHDA and SQIVND (reference sequence). V lost 5 bases and J lost 0; bases outside the gene matches: 8. Here the CDR3 reads CASSVVQGAMNTEAFF. Written as DNA, the CDR3 is TGTGCCAGTAGTGTTGTTCAGGGGGCGATGAACACTGAAGCTTTCTTT.

This rearrangement joins TRBV19 to TRBJ2-1; tentatively, D is TRBD1 (5 bases). The CDR3 consists of 14 residues. V lost 7 bases to trimming and J lost 3 bases, with 13 bases between them. Germline V gives CDR1 LNHDA, CDR2 SQIVND (reference sequence). The CDR3 sequence: CASKIQDDYNEQFF. The CDR3 DNA sequence: TGTGCCAGTAAAATACAGGACGACTACAATGAGCAGTTCTTC. Full variable domain (remainder filled in from reference TRBV19 and TRBJ2-1): DGGITQSPKYLFRKEGQNVTLSCEQNLNHDAMYWYRQDPGQGLRLIYYSQIVNDFQKGDIAEGYSVSREKKESFPLTVTSAQKNPTAFYLCASKIQDDYNEQFFGPGTRLTVL.

This clone was counted a few times. The rearrangement links TRBV4-3 to TRBJ1-6; D unresolved. CDR3 size: 14 residues. Germline V lookup: CDR1 LGHNA, CDR2 YSLEER. The V end was cut by 0 bases, the J end by 6 bases, with 6 bases between. As DNA, the CDR3 is TGCGCCAGCAGCCAAGAAATACTTAATTCACCCCTCCACTTT. This sequence encodes CASSQEILNSPLHF.

J is TRBJ1-5 and V is TRBV28, with TRBD1 matching over 10 bases. The CDR3 runs to 14 residues. V lost 6 bases and J lost 8; bases outside the gene matches: 7. The germline V gene encodes CDR1 MDHEN and CDR2 SYDVKM. This chain's CDR3 is CASSLGQGIKPQHF. The DNA for the CDR3 is TGTGCCAGCAGCCTGGGACAGGGGATCAAGCCCCAGCATTTT.